This T cell receptor (beta chain) was sequenced for a study of T cell changes during pregnancy in multiple sclerosis (dated by TCRdb to between 2017 and 2020). A note on the overall study: The study examined how the T cell repertoire changed over the course of pregnancy in women with multiple sclerosis.

The receptor library was made with the immunoSEQ multiplex PCR assay. Held by TCRdb, this immuneACCESS table contains in-frame sequences only and omits some clones. Under half of the omission traces to an unresolved V gene where checked; the cause of the rest is unknown. This sample gives about 41,000 clones in total; 85% to 95% of them show up just once. The top ten constitute around 7% of the sample. Concerning this clone: Its antigen target is currently unknown. One base away there is no much larger clone; base qualities are not given.

This sequence originates from a female donor with multiple sclerosis, enrolled in a pregnancy study. The sample consisted of CD8+ T cells from peripheral blood mononuclear cells, taken in the third trimester of pregnancy.

The CDR3 reads CASKPGQGSGRSAFF. The DNA sequence reads TGTGCCAGTAAACCGGGACAGGGGTCGGGACGGTCTGCTTTCTTT. The chain is assembled from TRBV19 and TRBJ1-1, and 10 junction bases match TRBD1. CDR1 and CDR2 (LNHDA, SQIVND) derive from the germline V gene (reference sequence). The CDR3 sequence holds 15 residues, the cysteine and phenylalanine included. Only the CDR3 part of the read is kept: 45 bases, read in frame from the first base. Germline trimming: 7 bases from V, 11 bases from J; junction bases outside gene matches: 16.